This record covers a single T cell receptor beta chain. Its antigen is undetermined. As for treatment: oral pan-JAK inhibitor, 5-10 mg twice daily. Peripheral blood, together with lesional scalp punch biopsies, was collected from alopecia areata patients. Isolated RNA was reverse transcribed into cDNA used as the sequencing template. Clones were sequenced by immunoSEQ multiplex PCR, and TCRdb holds only the in-frame ones, with some missing. The repertoire holds around 200,000 clones, with about 60% as singletons. The data stem from a study of CD8+ T cells in alopecia areata. The germline gives CDR1 LGHNT, CDR2 FRNRAP. V lost 9 bases and J lost 1, with 15 bases in between. CDR3 length equals 15 residues. Overall study findings and caveats: Possibly as an HLA-related effect, TCR sharing across patients appeared less clear than in mice.

The TCR comes from a human donor with alopecia areata. The chain has TRBV12-5 and TRBJ2-2, with TRBD1 as a possible D gene (6 bases). The specimen was CD8+ T cells sorted from blood, collected at week 24, from a patient treated with tofacitinib. In DNA form, the CDR3 reads TGTGCTAGCCAGACAGGAGATCGGAACACCGGGGAGCTGTTTTTT. Its translation is CASQTGDRNTGELFF.